The sample holds a few counts of the clone carrying this T cell receptor beta chain. As yet, its antigen is unknown. This sample was included in a study of T cells after yellow fever vaccination. The study, taken as a whole, reports: Though weaker, the secondary response peaked faster, on day 5 versus 15.

The CDR3 is 15 amino acids. The V segment lost 5 bases and the J segment 2 bases; nucleotides outside the gene matches: 8. Germline CDR1 reads SGHTA; CDR2 reads FQGTGA. A 5'RACE template-switching step, the method used to make TCR cDNA, added a universal primer site and UMIs. In TCRdb, the 5' RACE reads were re-called with MiXCR into one record per CDR3 protein. The table records approximately 250,000 distinct CDR3 sequences, 5.2% of them present only once. The sequence was obtained from a young man who received the YFV17D yellow fever vaccine. This sequence joins TRBV7-3 and TRBJ2-5; 7 bases line up with TRBD1. Here the sequenced sample was CD4+ T cells sorted from PBMCs, taken on the day of the yellow fever booster vaccination. CDR3 in amino acids: CASSMTGTYQETQYF. As DNA, the CDR3 is TGTGCCAGCAGCATGACAGGGACCTATCAAGAGACCCAGTACTTC.